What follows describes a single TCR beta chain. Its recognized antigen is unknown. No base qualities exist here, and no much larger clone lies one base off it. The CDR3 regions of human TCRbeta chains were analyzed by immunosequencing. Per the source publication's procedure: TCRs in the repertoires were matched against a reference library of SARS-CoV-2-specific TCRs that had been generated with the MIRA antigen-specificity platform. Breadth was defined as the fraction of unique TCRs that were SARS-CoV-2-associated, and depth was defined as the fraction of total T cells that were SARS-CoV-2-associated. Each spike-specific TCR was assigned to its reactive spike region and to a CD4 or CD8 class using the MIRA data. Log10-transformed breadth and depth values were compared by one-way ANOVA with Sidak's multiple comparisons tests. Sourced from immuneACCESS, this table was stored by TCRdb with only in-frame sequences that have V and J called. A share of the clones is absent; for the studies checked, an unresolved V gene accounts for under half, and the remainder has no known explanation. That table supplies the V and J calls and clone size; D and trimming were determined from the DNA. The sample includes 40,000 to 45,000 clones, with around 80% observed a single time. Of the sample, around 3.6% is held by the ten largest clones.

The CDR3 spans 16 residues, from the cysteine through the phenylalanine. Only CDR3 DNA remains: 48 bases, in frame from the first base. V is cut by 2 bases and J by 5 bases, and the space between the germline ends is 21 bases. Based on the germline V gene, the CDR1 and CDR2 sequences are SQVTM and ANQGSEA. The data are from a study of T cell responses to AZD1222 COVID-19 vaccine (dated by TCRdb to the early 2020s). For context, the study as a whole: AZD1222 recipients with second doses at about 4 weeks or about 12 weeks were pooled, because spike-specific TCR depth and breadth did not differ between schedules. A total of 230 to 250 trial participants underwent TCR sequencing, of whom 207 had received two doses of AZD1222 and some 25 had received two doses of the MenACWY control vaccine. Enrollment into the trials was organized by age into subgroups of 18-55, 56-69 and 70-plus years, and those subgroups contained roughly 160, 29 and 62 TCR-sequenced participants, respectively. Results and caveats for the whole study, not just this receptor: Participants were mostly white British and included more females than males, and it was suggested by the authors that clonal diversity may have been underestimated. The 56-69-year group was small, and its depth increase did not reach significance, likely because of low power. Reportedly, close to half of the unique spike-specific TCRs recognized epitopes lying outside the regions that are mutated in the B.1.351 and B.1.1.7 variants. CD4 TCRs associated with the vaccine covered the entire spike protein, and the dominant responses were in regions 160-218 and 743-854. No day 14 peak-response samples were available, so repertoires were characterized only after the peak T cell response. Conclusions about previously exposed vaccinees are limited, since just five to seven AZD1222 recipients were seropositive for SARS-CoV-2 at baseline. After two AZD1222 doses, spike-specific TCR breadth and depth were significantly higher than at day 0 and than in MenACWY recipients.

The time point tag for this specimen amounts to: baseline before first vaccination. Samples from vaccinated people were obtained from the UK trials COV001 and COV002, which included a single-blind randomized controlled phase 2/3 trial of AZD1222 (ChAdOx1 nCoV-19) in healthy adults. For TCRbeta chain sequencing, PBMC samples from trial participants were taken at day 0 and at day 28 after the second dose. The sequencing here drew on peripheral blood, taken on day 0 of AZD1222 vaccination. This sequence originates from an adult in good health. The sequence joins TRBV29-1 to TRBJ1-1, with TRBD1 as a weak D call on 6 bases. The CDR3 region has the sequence CSVESSSGAVGTEAFF. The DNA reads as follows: TGCAGCGTTGAATCCTCCTCGGGGGCCGTGGGGACTGAAGCTTTCTTT.